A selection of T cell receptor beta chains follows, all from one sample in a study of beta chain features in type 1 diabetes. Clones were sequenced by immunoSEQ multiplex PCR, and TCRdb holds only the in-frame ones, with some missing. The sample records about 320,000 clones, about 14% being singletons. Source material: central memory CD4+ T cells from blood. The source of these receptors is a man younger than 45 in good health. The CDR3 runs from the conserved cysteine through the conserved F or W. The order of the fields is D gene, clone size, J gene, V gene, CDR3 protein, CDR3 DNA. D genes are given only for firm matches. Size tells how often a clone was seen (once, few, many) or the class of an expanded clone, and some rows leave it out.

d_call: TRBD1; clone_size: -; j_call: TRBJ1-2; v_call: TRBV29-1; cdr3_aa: CSAASPGQGNYGYTF; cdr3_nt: TGCAGCGCCGCAAGCCCTGGACAGGGAAACTATGGCTACACCTTC
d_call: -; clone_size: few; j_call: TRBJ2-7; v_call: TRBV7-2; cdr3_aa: CASSQVTYEQYF; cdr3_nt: TGTGCCAGCAGTCAAGTAACCTACGAGCAGTACTTC
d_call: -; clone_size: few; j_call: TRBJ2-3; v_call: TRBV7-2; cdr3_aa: CASSRRAGTSTDTQYF; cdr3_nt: TGTGCCAGCAGCAGGCGCGCCGGGACTAGCACAGATACGCAGTATTTT
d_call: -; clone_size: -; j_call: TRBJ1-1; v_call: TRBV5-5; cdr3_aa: CASSPSLNMNTEAFF; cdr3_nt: TGTGCCAGCAGCCCGTCTTTGAACATGAACACTGAAGCTTTCTTT
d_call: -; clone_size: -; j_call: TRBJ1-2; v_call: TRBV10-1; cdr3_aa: CASSESQGYGYTF; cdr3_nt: TGCGCCAGCAGTGAGTCGCAGGGTTATGGCTACACCTTC
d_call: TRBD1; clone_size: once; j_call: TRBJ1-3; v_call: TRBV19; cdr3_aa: CASKHRTGAGNTIYF; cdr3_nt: TGTGCCAGTAAACATAGGACAGGAGCTGGAAACACCATATATTTT
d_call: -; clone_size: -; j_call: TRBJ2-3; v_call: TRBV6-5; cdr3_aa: CATRSGGASTDTQYF; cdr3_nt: TGTGCCACCCGGTCAGGAGGGGCCAGCACAGATACGCAGTATTTT
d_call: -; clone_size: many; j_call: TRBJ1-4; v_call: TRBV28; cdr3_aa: CASSVQTPNEKLFF; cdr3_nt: TGTGCCAGCAGCGTACAGACACCTAATGAAAAACTGTTTTTT
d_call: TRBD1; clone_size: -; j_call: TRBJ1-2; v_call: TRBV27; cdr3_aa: CASRPLTGEGGYTF; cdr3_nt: TGTGCCAGCAGACCACTGACAGGGGAAGGTGGCTACACCTTC
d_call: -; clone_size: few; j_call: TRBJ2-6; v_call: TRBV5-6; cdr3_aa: CASSEGFFGANVLTF; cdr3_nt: TGTGCCAGCAGCGAGGGTTTCTTCGGGGCCAACGTCCTGACTTTC
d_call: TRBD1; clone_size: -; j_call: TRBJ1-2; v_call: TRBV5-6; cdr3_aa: CASSLKAQGIGYTF; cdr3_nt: TGTGCCAGCAGCTTGAAGGCACAGGGGATCGGCTACACCTTC
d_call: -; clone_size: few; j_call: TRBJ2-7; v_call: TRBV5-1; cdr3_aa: CASSGTYEQYF; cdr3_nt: TGCGCCAGCAGCGGCACCTACGAGCAGTACTTC
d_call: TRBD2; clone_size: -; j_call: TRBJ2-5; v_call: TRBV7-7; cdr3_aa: CASSLPLAGGETQYF; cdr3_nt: TGTGCCAGCAGCTTACCTCTAGCGGGAGGTGAGACCCAGTACTTC
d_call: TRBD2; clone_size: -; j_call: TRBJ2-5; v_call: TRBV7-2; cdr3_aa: CASSLGTSGGVETQYF; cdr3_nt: TGTGCCAGCAGCTTAGGGACTAGCGGGGGGGTAGAGACCCAGTACTTC
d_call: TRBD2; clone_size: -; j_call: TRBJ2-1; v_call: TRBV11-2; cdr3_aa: CASTGTSGMGNEQFF; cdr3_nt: TGTGCCAGTACCGGGACTAGCGGGATGGGGAATGAGCAGTTCTTC
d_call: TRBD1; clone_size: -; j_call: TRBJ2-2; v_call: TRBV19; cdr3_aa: CASSRDREEYYTGELFF; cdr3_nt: TGTGCCAGTAGTAGGGACAGGGAGGAATATTACACCGGGGAGCTGTTTTTT
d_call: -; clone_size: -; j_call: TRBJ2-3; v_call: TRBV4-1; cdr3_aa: CASSYERGTDTQYF; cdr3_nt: TGCGCCAGCAGCTATGAACGGGGCACAGATACGCAGTATTTT
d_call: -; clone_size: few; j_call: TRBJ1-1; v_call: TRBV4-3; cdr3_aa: CASSRERGIRAEAFF; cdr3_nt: TGCGCCAGCAGCCGCGAGCGTGGTATCAGGGCTGAAGCTTTCTTT
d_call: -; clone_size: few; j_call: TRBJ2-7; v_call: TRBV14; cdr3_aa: CASSQGPDRAEQYF; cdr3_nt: TGTGCCAGCAGCCAAGGCCCCGATCGGGCCGAGCAGTACTTC
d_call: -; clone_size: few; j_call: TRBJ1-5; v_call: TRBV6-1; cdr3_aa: CASSVIGDQPQHF; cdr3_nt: TGTGCCAGCAGTGTCATTGGGGATCAGCCCCAGCATTTT
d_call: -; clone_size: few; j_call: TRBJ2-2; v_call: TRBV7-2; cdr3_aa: CASPRTVNTGELFF; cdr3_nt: TGTGCCAGTCCTAGGACAGTGAACACCGGGGAGCTGTTTTTT
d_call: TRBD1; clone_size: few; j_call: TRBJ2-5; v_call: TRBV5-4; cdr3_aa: CASSRRQGRETQYF; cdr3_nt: TGTGCCAGCAGCCGCCGACAGGGTCGAGAGACCCAGTACTTC
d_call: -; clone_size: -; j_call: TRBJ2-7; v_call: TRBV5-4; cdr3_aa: CASSPTAEQYF; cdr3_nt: TGTGCCAGCAGTCCGACAGCGGAGCAGTACTTC
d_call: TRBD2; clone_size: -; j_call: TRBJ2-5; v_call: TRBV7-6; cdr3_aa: CASSGSGRETQYF; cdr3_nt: TGTGCCAGCAGCGGTAGCGGGAGAGAGACCCAGTACTTC
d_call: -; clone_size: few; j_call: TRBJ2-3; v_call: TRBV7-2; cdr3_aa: CASSFGPQGTDTQYF; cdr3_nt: TGTGCCAGCAGCTTCGGACCGCAAGGCACAGATACGCAGTATTTT
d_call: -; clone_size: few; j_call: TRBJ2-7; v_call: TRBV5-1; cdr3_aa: CASSSGRLAYEQYF; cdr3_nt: TGCGCCAGCAGCTCCGGGCGGTTAGCTTACGAGCAGTACTTC
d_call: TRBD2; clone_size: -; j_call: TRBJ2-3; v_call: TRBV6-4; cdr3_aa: CASSESSGRDTQYF; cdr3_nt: TGTGCCAGCAGTGAGAGTAGCGGGAGAGATACGCAGTATTTT
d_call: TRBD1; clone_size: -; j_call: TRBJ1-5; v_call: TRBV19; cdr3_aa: CASTSPGQGHQPQHF; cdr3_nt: TGTGCCAGTACCTCGCCGGGACAGGGTCATCAGCCCCAGCATTTT
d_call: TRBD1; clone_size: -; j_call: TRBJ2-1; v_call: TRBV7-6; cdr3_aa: CASSRDRPNEQFF; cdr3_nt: TGTGCCAGCAGCAGGGACAGACCCAATGAGCAGTTCTTC
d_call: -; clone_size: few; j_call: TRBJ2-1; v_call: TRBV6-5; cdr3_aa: CAIGQNEQFF; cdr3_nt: TGTGCCATCGGGCAAAATGAGCAGTTCTTC
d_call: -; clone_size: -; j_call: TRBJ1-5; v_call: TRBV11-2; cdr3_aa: CASSLALGYQPQHF; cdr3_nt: TGTGCCAGCAGCTTAGCTCTGGGGTATCAGCCCCAGCATTTT
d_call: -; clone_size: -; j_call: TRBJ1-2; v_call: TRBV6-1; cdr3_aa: CASRIGGQGGYTF; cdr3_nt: TGTGCCAGCAGAATTGGAGGACAAGGCGGCTACACCTTC
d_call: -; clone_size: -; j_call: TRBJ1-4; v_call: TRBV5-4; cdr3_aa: CASSLAGELFF; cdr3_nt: TGTGCCAGCAGCTTGGCGGGTGAACTGTTTTTT
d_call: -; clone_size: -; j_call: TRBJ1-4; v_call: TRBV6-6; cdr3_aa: CASISMGGSNEKLFF; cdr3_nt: TGTGCCAGCATTTCAATGGGGGGGTCTAATGAAAAACTGTTTTTT
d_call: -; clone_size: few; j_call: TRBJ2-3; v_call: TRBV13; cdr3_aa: CASSPRPRGSDTQYF; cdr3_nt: TGTGCCAGCAGCCCTCGCCCTCGTGGTTCAGATACGCAGTATTTT
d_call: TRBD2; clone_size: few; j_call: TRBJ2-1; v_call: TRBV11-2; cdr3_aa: CASSLSGGQHNEQFF; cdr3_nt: TGTGCCAGCAGCTTATCGGGGGGGCAACACAATGAGCAGTTCTTC
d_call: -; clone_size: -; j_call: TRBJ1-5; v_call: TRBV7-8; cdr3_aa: CASSSQQGYSNQPQHF; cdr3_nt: TGTGCCAGCAGCTCCCAACAGGGTTATAGCAATCAGCCCCAGCATTTT
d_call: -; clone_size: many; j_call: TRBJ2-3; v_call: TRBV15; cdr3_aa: CATGRGHTDTQYF; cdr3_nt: TGTGCCACCGGGCGGGGCCACACAGATACGCAGTATTTT
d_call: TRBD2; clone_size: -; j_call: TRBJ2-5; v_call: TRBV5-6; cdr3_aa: CASSLPSGETQYF; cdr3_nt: TGTGCCAGCAGCTTGCCTAGCGGAGAGACCCAGTACTTC
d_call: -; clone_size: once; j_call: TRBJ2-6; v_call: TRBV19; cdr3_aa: CASNSWSGANVLTF; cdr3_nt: TGTGCCAGTAACTCTTGGTCTGGGGCCAACGTCCTGACTTTC
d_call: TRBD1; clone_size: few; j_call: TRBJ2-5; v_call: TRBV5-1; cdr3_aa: CASSLVPGQGKTQYF; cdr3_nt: TGCGCCAGCAGCTTGGTGCCAGGACAGGGGAAGACCCAGTACTTC
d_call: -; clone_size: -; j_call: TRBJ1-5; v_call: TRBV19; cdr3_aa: CASHRVGGQPQHF; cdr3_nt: TGTGCCAGCCATAGGGTTGGCGGTCAGCCCCAGCATTTT
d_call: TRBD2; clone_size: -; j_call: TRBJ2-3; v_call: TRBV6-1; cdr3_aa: CASSLGLAGEYF; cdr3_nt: TGTGCCAGCAGTCTGGGACTAGCGGGAGAGTATTTT
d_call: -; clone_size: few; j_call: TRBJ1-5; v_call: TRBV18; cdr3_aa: CASSPWRSGTYQPQHF; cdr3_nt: TGTGCCAGCTCACCATGGAGGTCAGGCACCTATCAGCCCCAGCATTTT
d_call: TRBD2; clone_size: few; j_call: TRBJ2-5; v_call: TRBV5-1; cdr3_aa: CASSLQGLAGGRETQYF; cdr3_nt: TGCGCCAGCAGCTTGCAAGGACTAGCGGGGGGGAGAGAGACCCAGTACTTC
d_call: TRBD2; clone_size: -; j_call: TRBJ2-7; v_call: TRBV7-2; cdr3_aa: CASSLVPAGALDDEQYF; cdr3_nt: TGTGCCAGCAGCTTAGTCCCAGCGGGGGCCCTCGACGACGAGCAGTACTTC